The text below deals with one T cell receptor (beta chain). Measured with immunoSEQ multiplex PCR; TCRdb has only the in-frame clones, and not every one. Here the sample spans tens of thousands of clones, 75% to 95% being singletons. This record belongs to a study of blood T cell repertoires in COVID-19. The germline V gene encodes CDR1 SGHTA and CDR2 FQGNSA. This CDR3 has 16 residues. V was clipped by 1 base and J by 10 bases, with 17 bases between them. The rearrangement uses TRBV7-2 and TRBJ1-6; unclear D gene. Sequencing was performed on peripheral blood. The TCR originated in a man between 65 and 85 years old with active COVID-19. Here the CDR3 DNA reads TGTGCCAGCAGCTTAGTGGTGGCTTCATCACGATCACCCCTCCACTTT. It yields the protein CASSLVVASSRSPLHF.